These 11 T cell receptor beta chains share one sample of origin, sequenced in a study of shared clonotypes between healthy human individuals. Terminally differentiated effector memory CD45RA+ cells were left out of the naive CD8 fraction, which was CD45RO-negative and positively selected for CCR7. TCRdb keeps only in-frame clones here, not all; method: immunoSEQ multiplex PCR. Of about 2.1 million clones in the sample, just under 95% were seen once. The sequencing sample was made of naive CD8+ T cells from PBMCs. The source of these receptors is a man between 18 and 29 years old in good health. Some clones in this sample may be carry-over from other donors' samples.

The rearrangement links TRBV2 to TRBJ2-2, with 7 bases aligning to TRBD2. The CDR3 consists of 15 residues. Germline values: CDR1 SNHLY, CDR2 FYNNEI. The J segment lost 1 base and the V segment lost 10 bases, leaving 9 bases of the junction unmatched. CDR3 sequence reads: CATPRGGRNTGELFF. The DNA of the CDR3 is TGTGCCACCCCAAGGGGCGGGAGGAACACCGGGGAGCTGTTTTTT.

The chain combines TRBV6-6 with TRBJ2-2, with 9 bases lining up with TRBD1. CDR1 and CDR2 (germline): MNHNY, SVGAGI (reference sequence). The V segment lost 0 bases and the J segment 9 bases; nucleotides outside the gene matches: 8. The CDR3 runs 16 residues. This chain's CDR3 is CASSYSSGTGFWELFF. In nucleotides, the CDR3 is TGTGCCAGCAGTTACTCTTCAGGGACAGGGTTCTGGGAGCTGTTTTTT.

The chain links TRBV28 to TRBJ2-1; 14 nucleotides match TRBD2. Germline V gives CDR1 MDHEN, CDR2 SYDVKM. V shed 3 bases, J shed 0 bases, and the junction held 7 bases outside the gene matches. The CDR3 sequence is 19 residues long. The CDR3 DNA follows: TGTGCCAGCAGTTTTTGGGGACTAGCGGGGGATTTCTCCTACAATGAGCAGTTCTTC. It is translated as CASSFWGLAGDFSYNEQFF.

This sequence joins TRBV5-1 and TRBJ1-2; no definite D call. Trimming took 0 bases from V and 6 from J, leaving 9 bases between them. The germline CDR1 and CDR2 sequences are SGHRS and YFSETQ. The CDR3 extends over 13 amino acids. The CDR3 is CASSLALADGYTF. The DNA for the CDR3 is TGCGCCAGCAGCTTGGCATTGGCAGATGGCTACACCTTC.

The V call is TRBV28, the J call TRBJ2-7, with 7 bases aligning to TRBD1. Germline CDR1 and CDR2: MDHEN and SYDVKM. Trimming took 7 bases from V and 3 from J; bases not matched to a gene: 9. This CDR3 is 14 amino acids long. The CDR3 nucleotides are TGTGCCAGCAACCCTAGGGACAGATACTACGAGCAGTACTTC. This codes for CASNPRDRYYEQYF.

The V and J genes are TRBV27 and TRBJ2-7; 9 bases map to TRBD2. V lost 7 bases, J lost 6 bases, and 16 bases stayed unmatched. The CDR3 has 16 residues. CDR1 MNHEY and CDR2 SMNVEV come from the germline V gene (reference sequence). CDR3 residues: CASTPSAGLAGTEQYF. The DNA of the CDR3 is TGTGCCAGCACTCCGAGCGCGGGCCTAGCGGGAACCGAGCAGTACTTC.

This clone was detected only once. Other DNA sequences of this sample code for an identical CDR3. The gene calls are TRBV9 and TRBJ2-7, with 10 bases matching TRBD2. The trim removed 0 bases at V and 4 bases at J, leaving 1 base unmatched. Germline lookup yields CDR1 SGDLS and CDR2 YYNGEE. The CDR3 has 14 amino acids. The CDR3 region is CASSVAAGGYEQYF. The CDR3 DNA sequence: TGTGCCAGCAGCGTAGCAGCGGGAGGGTACGAGCAGTACTTC.

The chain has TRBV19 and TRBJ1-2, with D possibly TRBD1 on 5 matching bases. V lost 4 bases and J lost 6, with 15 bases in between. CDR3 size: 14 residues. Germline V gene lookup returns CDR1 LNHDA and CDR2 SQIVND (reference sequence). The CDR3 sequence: CASSRTRGLDGYTF. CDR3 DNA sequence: TGTGCCAGTAGTAGAACTCGGGGCTTGGATGGCTACACCTTC.

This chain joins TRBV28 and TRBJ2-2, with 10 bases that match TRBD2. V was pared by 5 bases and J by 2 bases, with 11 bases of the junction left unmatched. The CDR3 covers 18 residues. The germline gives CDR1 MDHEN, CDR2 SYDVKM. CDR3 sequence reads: CASSLPPGLAFNTGELFF. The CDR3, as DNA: TGTGCCAGCAGTCTGCCTCCGGGACTAGCGTTTAACACCGGGGAGCTGTTTTTT. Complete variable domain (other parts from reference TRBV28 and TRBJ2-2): DVKVTQSSRYLVKRTGEKVFLECVQDMDHENMFWYRQDPGLGLRLIYFSYDVKMKEKGDIPEGYSVSREKKERFSLILESASTNQTSMYLCASSLPPGLAFNTGELFFGEGSRLTVL.

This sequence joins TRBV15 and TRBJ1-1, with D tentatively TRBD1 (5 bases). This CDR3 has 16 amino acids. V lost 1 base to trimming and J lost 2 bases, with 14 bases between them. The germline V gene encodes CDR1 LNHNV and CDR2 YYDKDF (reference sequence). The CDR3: CATSRVPGGYNTEAFF. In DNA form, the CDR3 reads TGTGCCACCAGCAGAGTACCCGGGGGTTACAACACTGAAGCTTTCTTT.

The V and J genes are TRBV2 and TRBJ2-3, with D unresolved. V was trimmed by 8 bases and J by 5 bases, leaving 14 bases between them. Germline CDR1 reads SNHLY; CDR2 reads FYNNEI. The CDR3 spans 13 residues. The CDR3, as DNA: TGTGCCAGCCAACCCCCCTTCGAAGATACGCAGTATTTT. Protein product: CASQPPFEDTQYF.